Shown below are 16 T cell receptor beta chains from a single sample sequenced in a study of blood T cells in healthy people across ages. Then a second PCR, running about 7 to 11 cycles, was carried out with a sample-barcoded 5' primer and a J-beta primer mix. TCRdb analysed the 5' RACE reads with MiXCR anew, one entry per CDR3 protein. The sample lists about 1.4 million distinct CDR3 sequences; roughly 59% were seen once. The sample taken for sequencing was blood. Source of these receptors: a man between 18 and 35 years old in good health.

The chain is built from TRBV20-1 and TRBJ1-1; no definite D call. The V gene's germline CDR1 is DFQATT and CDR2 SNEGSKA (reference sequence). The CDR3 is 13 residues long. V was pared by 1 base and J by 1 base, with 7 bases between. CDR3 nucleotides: TGCAGTGCTAGAGGGGAGACGAACACTGAAGCTTTCTTT. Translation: CSARGETNTEAFF.

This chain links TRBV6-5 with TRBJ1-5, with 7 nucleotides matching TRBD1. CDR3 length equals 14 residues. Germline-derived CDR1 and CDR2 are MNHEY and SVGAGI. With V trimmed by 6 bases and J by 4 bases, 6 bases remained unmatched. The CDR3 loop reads CASSHRGPNQPQHF. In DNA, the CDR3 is TGTGCCAGCAGCCACAGGGGCCCAAATCAGCCCCAGCATTTT.

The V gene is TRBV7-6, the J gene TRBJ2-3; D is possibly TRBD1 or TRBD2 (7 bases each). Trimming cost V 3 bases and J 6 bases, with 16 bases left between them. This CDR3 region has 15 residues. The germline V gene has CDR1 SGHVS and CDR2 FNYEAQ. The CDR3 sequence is CASSLGRGLADTQYF. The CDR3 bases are TGTGCCAGCAGCTTGGGGAGGGGGCTCGCGGATACGCAGTATTTT.

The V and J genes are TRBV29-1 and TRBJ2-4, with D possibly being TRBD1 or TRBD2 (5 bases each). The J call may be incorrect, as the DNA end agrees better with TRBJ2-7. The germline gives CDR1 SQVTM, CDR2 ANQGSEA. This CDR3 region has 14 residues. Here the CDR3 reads CSVEDPGANNEQYF. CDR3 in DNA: TGCAGCGTTGAAGATCCCGGGGCGAACAACGAGCAGTACTTC.

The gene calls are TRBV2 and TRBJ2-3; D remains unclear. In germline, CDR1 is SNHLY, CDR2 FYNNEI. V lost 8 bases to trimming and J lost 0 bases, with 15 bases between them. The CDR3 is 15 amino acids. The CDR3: CASASSTSSTDTQYF. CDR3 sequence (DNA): TGTGCCAGCGCATCTTCTACCTCTAGCACAGATACGCAGTATTTT.

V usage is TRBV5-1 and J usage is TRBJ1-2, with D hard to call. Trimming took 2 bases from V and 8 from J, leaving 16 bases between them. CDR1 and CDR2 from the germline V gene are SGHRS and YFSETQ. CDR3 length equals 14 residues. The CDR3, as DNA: TGCGCCAGCAGCTTAAGGTCCACCTACGGGGGCTACACCTTC. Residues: CASSLRSTYGGYTF.

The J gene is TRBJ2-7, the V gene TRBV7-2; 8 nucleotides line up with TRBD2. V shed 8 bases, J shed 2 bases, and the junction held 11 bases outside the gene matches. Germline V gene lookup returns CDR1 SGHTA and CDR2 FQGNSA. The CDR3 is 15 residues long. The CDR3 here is CASSAGGKPPYEQYF. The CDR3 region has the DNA TGTGCCAGCTCGGCGGGGGGTAAGCCGCCCTACGAGCAGTACTTC.

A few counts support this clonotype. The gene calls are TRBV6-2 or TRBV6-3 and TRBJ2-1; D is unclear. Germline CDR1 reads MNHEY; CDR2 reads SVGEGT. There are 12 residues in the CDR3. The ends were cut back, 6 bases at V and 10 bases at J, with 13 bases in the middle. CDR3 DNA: TGTGCCAGCAGCCCATGGCCGCGGGAGCAGTTCTTC. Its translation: CASSPWPREQFF.

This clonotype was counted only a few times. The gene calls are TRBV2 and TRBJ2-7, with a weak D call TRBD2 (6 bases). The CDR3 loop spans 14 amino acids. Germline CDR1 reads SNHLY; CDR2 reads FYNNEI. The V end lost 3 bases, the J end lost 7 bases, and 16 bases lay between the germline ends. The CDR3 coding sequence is TGTGCCAGCAGTGATCCGCTAGTCGCGGGGGAGCAGTACTTC. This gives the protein CASSDPLVAGEQYF.

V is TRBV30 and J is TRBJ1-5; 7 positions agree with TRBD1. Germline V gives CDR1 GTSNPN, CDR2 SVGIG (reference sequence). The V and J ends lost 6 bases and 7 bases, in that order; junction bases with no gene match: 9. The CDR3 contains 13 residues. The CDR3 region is CACETGKGQPQHF. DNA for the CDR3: TGTGCCTGCGAGACAGGGAAAGGACAGCCCCAGCATTTT.

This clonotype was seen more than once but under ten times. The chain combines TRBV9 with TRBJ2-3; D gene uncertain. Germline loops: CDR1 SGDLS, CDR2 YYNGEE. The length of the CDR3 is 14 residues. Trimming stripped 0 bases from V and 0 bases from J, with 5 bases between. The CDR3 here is CASSVETSTDTQYF. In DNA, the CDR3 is TGTGCCAGCAGCGTAGAAACTAGCACAGATACGCAGTATTTT. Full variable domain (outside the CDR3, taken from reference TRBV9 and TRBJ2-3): DSGVTQTPKHLITATGQRVTLRCSPRSGDLSVYWYQQSLDQGLQFLIQYYNGEERAKGNILERFSAQQFPDLHSELNLSSLELGDSALYFCASSVETSTDTQYFGPGTRLTVL.

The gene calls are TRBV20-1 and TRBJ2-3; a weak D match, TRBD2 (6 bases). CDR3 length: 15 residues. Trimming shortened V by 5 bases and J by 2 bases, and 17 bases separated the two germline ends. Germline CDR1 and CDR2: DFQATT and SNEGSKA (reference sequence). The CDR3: CSAPRGAGSTDTQYF. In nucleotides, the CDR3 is TGCAGTGCTCCCCGTGGGGCGGGGTCCACAGATACGCAGTATTTT.

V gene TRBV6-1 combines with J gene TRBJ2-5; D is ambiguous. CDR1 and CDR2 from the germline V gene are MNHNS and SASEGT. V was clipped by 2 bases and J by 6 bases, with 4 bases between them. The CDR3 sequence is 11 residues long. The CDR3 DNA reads TGTGCCAGCAGTGAATTCCAGACCCAGTACTTC. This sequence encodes CASSEFQTQYF.

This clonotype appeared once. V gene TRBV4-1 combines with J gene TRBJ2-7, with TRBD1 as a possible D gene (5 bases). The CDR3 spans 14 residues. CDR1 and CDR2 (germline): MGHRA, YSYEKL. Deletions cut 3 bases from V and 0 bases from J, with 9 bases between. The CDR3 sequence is CASSHLDTSYEQYF. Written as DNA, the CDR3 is TGCGCCAGCAGCCACCTGGACACCTCCTACGAGCAGTACTTC.

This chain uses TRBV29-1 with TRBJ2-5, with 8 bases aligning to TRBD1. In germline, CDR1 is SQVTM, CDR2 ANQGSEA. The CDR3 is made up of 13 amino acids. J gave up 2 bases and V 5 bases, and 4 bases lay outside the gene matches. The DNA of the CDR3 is TGCAGCGTTAAGGACAGGGAACAAGAGACCCAGTACTTC. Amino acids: CSVKDREQETQYF.

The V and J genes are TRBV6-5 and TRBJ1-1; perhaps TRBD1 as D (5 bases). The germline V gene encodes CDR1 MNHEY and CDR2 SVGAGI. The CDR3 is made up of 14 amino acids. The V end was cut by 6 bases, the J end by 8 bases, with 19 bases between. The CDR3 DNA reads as TGTGCCAGCAGCCTGACCCGATTCCGGGGGGAAGCTTTCTTT. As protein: CASSLTRFRGEAFF.